Listed below are T cell receptor beta chains from one sample, sequenced in a study of identical twins. One entry per CDR3 protein, called by TCRdb with MiXCR from the 5' RACE reads. The sample has more than 650,000 distinct CDR3 sequences, over 5% seen once. Sequencing used naive T cells sorted from blood. These TCRs come from a man aged 18 to 29 in good health. CDR3s include the opening cysteine and the closing phenylalanine or tryptophan. Each record gives: D gene, J gene, clone size, V gene, CDR3 DNA, CDR3 protein. D genes are given only for firm matches. Size tells how often a clone was seen (once, few, many) or the class of an expanded clone, and some rows leave it out.

>TRBD1|TRBJ2-7|many|TRBV20-1
TGCAGTGCTAGAGCCGGGACAGTCTTCGAGCAGTACTTC
CSARAGTVFEQYF
>-|TRBJ2-3|-|TRBV27
TGTGCCAGCCCCCCGGGACGATACAACACAGATACGCAGTATTTT
CASPPGRYNTDTQYF
>-|TRBJ2-3|many|TRBV20-1
TGCAGTGCTGGGGGAGGGGGCCGGGGCACAGATACGCAGTATTTT
CSAGGGGRGTDTQYF
>-|TRBJ2-7|few|TRBV6-2/TRBV6-3
TGTGCCAGCAGTTACCCTTTATCCCGCTACGAGCAGTACTTC
CASSYPLSRYEQYF
>TRBD2|TRBJ2-1|few|TRBV6-5
TGTGCCAGCAGTTTGGGACTAGCGGGAGATGAGTACAATGAGCAGTTCTTC
CASSLGLAGDEYNEQFF
>TRBD1|TRBJ1-1|-|TRBV7-6
TGTGCCAGCAGCTTACTCCTCGGGACAGAAACAATTTTGAACACTGAAGCTTTCTTT
CASSLLLGTETILNTEAFF
>-|TRBJ2-2|many|TRBV5-1
TGCGCCAGCAGGACAGGTGGCGGGGAGCTGTTTTTT
CASRTGGGELFF
>TRBD1|TRBJ1-2|many|TRBV12-3/TRBV12-4
TGTGCCAGCAGTCAAGGACAGGGGAGAAGGGGTGGCTACACCTTC
CASSQGQGRRGGYTF
>TRBD2|TRBJ2-1|-|TRBV6-1
TGTGCCAGCAGCCGCCCCAGGACTAGCGGGAGTGCATCCTACAATGAGCAGTTCTTC
CASSRPRTSGSASYNEQFF
>TRBD2|TRBJ2-1|many|TRBV7-2
TGTGCCAGCAGCCATCGGACTAGCGGGAGTATAAATGAGCAGTTCTTC
CASSHRTSGSINEQFF
>TRBD2|TRBJ2-3|few|TRBV5-6
TGTGCCAGCAGCTCTGGACTAGCGGGAGTAAAGTATTTT
CASSSGLAGVKYF
>TRBD1|TRBJ1-2|many|TRBV12-3/TRBV12-4
TGTGCCAGCACCCGGGACAGGGGTATCTATGGCTACACCTTC
CASTRDRGIYGYTF
>-|TRBJ2-5|-|TRBV20-1
TGCAGTGCGGCGGCCGGGGAGACCCAGTACTTC
CSAAAGETQYF
>TRBD1|TRBJ2-1|-|TRBV5-1
TGCGCCAGCAACCGGGACAGCCCCAATGAGCAGTTCTTC
CASNRDSPNEQFF
>-|TRBJ2-3|many|TRBV5-1
TGCGCCAGCAGCTCCACCGGCGGGGGCACAGATACGCAGTATTTT
CASSSTGGGTDTQYF
>TRBD1|TRBJ2-6|-|TRBV30
TGTGCCTGGGACAGGGAAACTTTCTCTGGGGCCAACGTCCTGACTTTC
CAWDRETFSGANVLTF
>-|TRBJ1-6|many|TRBV7-9
TGTGCCAGCTCTTGGGACACCGCCTCACCCCTCCACTTT
CASSWDTASPLHF